A single sample gave rise to the 30 T cell receptor beta chains below, sequenced in a study of CD39 and CD103 CD8 tumor-infiltrating T cells. Method: immunoSEQ multiplex PCR; TCRdb's copy keeps in-frame clones and lacks some. The profile covers around 15,000 clones, with 80% to 95% appearing a single time and about 4.5% taken by the ten largest. Sample: CD8+ T cells sorted from blood. Noted subset: total memory CD8 T cells (CD45RA-CCR7+/-) from blood or uninvolved lymph node. The receptors here all came from a human donor with head and neck squamous cell carcinoma.

A word on this clone: The junction does not match germline at one end; this may be a read error. This rearrangement joins TRBV30 to TRBJ1-2, with 7 bases matching TRBD1. The germline V gene has CDR1 GTSNPN and CDR2 SVGIG (reference sequence). The CDR3 contains 14 residues. The CDR3 bases are TGTGCCTGGAGTGACGGACAGGCCATCTATGACTACACCTTC. As protein: CAWSDGQAIYDYTF.

The CDR3 reads CATSRAQVGSVAGLYGYTF. CDR3 DNA sequence: TGTGCCACCAGCAGAGCTCAGGTTGGCAGTGTAGCCGGACTCTATGGCTACACCTTC. The V call is TRBV15, the J call TRBJ1-2; D not certain. This CDR3 has 19 residues. V was pared by 1 base and J by 4 bases, with 25 bases between. The V gene's germline CDR1 is LNHNV and CDR2 YYDKDF (reference sequence). Combining the CDR3 with reference TRBV15 and TRBJ1-2 gives the whole variable domain DAMVIQNPRYQVTQFGKPVTLSCSQTLNHNVMYWYQQKSSQAPKLLFHYYDKDFNNEADTPDNFQSRRPNTSFCFLDIRSPGLGDTAMYLCATSRAQVGSVAGLYGYTFGSGTRLTVV.

The chain employs TRBV19 and TRBJ2-7; D call uncertain. CDR1 is LNHDA and CDR2 is SQIVND in the germline V gene (reference sequence). CDR3 size: 15 residues. Between the trimmed V and J ends, which lost 7 bases and 0 bases, there was a span of 16 bases. The CDR3 protein is CASTLGYGSSYEQYF. For the CDR3, the DNA is TGTGCCAGTACCCTTGGTTACGGCAGCTCCTACGAGCAGTACTTC.

V is TRBV19 and J is TRBJ1-2; weak D call: TRBD1 (5 bases). CDR1 is LNHDA and CDR2 is SQIVND in the germline V gene (reference sequence). The length of the CDR3 is 18 residues. The germline V and J ends were trimmed by 1 base and 2 bases, with 20 bases remaining between them. CDR3 nucleotide sequence: TGTGCCAGTAGTATAGCGATTTTTGGGGGGTCGCGGAACTATGGCTACACCTTC. Its protein product is CASSIAIFGGSRNYGYTF.

The chain carries TRBV6-1 and TRBJ2-5, with 9 positions matching TRBD1. V shed 6 bases, J shed 5 bases, and the junction held 4 bases outside the gene matches. This CDR3 is built from 13 residues. Per germline, CDR1 MNHNS and CDR2 SASEGT. The CDR3 nucleotides read TGTGCCAGCAGGACAGGGGGTTCGGAGACCCAGTACTTC. It translates to CASRTGGSETQYF.

This chain joins TRBV6-5 and TRBJ2-7; 8 bases agree with TRBD1. CDR3 length: 14 residues. V was clipped by 6 bases and J by 2 bases; unmatched bases: 6. From germline, CDR1 is MNHEY and CDR2 SVGAGI. CDR3 nucleotides: TGTGCCAGCAGCCCCGGACAGGGCACCTACGAGCAGTACTTC. This encodes CASSPGQGTYEQYF.

The rearrangement uses TRBV6-1 and TRBJ1-4; D not resolved. The CDR3 runs 12 residues. Germline CDR1 MNHNS, CDR2 SASEGT. The V and J ends lost 6 bases and 12 bases respectively, with 14 bases between them. CDR3 sequence reads: CASRVPPGELFF. In DNA form, the CDR3 reads TGTGCCAGCAGGGTTCCCCCTGGAGAACTGTTTTTT.

The chain is built from TRBV29-1 and TRBJ1-2; D may be TRBD1 (5 bases). The CDR3 length is 11 residues. From germline, CDR1 is SQVTM and CDR2 ANQGSEA. Trimming removed 6 bases at V and 7 bases at J, with 12 bases between. The CDR3 loop reads CSVGTSLGYTF. The CDR3 DNA is TGCAGCGTGGGGACTTCTCTTGGCTACACCTTC.

The chain links TRBV7-9 to TRBJ2-5, with TRBD1 as a possible D gene (6 bases). Trimming shortened V by 5 bases and J by 5 bases, and 21 bases separated the two germline ends. Per germline, CDR1 SEHNR and CDR2 FQNEAQ (reference sequence). The CDR3 runs 16 residues. The CDR3 spells CASSHTPDRTGETQYF. In nucleotides, the CDR3 is TGTGCCAGCAGCCATACCCCCGACAGGACGGGGGAGACCCAGTACTTC. Variable domain in full (rest from reference TRBV7-9 and TRBJ2-5): DTGVSQNPRHKITKRGQNVTFRCDPISEHNRLYWYRQTLGQGPEFLTYFQNEAQLEKSRLLSDRFSAERPKGSFSTLEIQRTEQGDSAMYLCASSHTPDRTGETQYFGPGTRLLVL.

The V call is TRBV9, the J call TRBJ2-7; D is ambiguous. The ends were cut back, 3 bases at V and 4 bases at J, with 8 bases in the middle. The CDR3 contains 12 residues. CDR1 and CDR2 from the germline V gene are SGDLS and YYNGEE. This chain's CDR3 is CASSGDGYEQYF. In DNA, the CDR3 is TGTGCCAGCAGCGGAGATGGTTACGAGCAGTACTTC.

This sequence joins TRBV7-6 and TRBJ1-2; D is possibly TRBD1 (5 bases). Germline CDR1 is SGHVS and CDR2 is FNYEAQ. The V end lost 0 bases, the J end lost 6 bases, and 11 bases lay between the germline ends. The CDR3 length is 14 residues. DNA of the CDR3: TGTGCCAGCAGCTTAGCGAGAGGAGGGGATGGCTACACCTTC. Its translation is CASSLARGGDGYTF.

V and J are TRBV27 and TRBJ1-2, with 9 bases identical to TRBD1. V shed 5 bases and J 3 bases; nucleotides not matched to a gene: 4. The CDR3 is 14 amino acids. From germline, CDR1 is MNHEY and CDR2 SMNVEV (reference sequence). CDR3 sequence reads: CASSITGGYYGYTF. In nucleotides, the CDR3 is TGTGCCAGCAGTATTACAGGGGGCTACTATGGCTACACCTTC.

V gene TRBV29-1 combines with J gene TRBJ2-5; no clear D. Trimming took 6 bases from V and 5 from J, leaving 16 bases between them. The CDR3 runs 13 residues. The V gene's germline CDR1 is SQVTM and CDR2 ANQGSEA. The CDR3 spells CSVLFFSLETQYF. The CDR3 nucleotides are TGCAGCGTCCTGTTTTTCAGCTTGGAGACCCAGTACTTC.

The chain is built from TRBV27 and TRBJ1-6, with D unclear. This CDR3 is 13 amino acids long. From germline, CDR1 is MNHEY and CDR2 SMNVEV (reference sequence). V dropped 3 bases and J dropped 10 bases, with 10 bases sitting between them. The CDR3 loop is CASSFSAGSPLHF. The CDR3 DNA sequence: TGTGCCAGCAGTTTTTCAGCGGGCTCACCCCTCCACTTT.

This clone was observed once. This sequence joins TRBV2 and TRBJ1-1; D is undetermined. CDR1 is SNHLY and CDR2 is FYNNEI in the germline V gene. Trimming took 7 bases from V and 1 from J, leaving 7 bases between them. This CDR3 spans 12 amino acids. The CDR3 here is CASILGNTEAFF. DNA for the CDR3: TGTGCCAGCATCTTAGGGAACACTGAAGCTTTCTTT.

The chain uses TRBV27 and TRBJ1-5; TRBD1 might be the D (5 bases). The CDR3 sequence is 14 residues long. The V end was cut by 6 bases, the J end by 5 bases, with 14 bases between. Per the germline V gene, CDR1 is MNHEY and CDR2 is SMNVEV (reference sequence). The CDR3 nucleotides read TGTGCCAGCAGGTTCGCTGGGGCTTATCAGCCCCAGCATTTT. Its protein product is CASRFAGAYQPQHF.

This sequence joins TRBV5-8 and TRBJ1-1; D is ambiguous. Trimming took off 3 bases at V and 4 bases at J, with 13 bases between the two ends. This CDR3 spans 14 amino acids. The V gene's germline CDR1 is SGHTS and CDR2 YDEGEE. The CDR3 loop reads CASSSPREGTEAFF. The DNA of the CDR3 is TGTGCCAGCAGCTCCCCCCGGGAGGGCACTGAAGCTTTCTTT. The full variable domain, completed using reference TRBV5-8 and TRBJ1-1, is EAGVTQSPTHLIKTRGQQATLRCSPISGHTSVYWYQQALGLGLQFLLWYDEGEERNRGNFPPRFSGRQFPNYSSELNVNALELEDSALYLCASSSPREGTEAFFGQGTRLTVV.

The chain has TRBV5-1 and TRBJ2-5; D possibly corresponds to TRBD2 (5 bases). CDR1 is SGHRS, CDR2 YFSETQ, per germline. The CDR3 has 14 residues. The ends were cut back, 5 bases at V and 2 bases at J, with 13 bases in the middle. The CDR3 loop is CASSHYGSQETQYF. CDR3 nucleotides: TGCGCCAGCAGTCACTATGGGAGTCAAGAGACCCAGTACTTC.

The count of this clone is one. V usage is TRBV2 and J usage is TRBJ1-3; a weak D match, TRBD1 (6 bases). The CDR3 extends over 17 amino acids. V lost 7 bases and J lost 4, with 23 bases in between. From germline, CDR1 is SNHLY and CDR2 FYNNEI. The DNA of the CDR3 is TGTGCCAGCACTTTTTGGCCAAACTTGGACAGAGGAAACACCATATATTTT. The encoded protein is CASTFWPNLDRGNTIYF. The full variable domain, its missing parts supplied by reference TRBV2 and TRBJ1-3, is EPEVTQTPSHQVTQMGQEVILRCVPISNHLYFYWYRQILGQKVEFLVSFYNNEISEKSEIFDDQFSVERPDGSNFTLKIRSTKLEDSAMYFCASTFWPNLDRGNTIYFGEGSWLTVV.

The J gene is TRBJ2-3, the V gene TRBV7-9; D assignment may be TRBD1 or TRBD2 (5 bases each). Deletions cut 1 base from V and 5 bases from J, with 13 bases between. CDR1 and CDR2 (germline): SEHNR, FQNEAQ (reference sequence). The CDR3 loop spans 15 amino acids. The chain's CDR3 is CASSLGLGRRDTQYF. DNA of the CDR3: TGTGCCAGCAGCTTAGGGCTGGGACGGCGAGATACGCAGTATTTT.

The chain combines TRBV5-6 with TRBJ2-3; D is unclear. CDR3 length equals 13 residues. Between the trimmed V and J ends, which lost 4 bases and 5 bases, there was a span of 11 bases. Germline V gives CDR1 SGHDT, CDR2 YYEEEE. CDR3 DNA sequence: TGTGCCAGCAGCCAACTGAATTTAGATACGCAGTATTTT. Translation: CASSQLNLDTQYF.

This clone has a handful of counts. The chain joins TRBV5-4 to TRBJ2-7; TRBD2 is a possible D gene (5 bases). Trimming left V 4 bases short and J 5 bases short, with 19 bases between. Germline V gene lookup returns CDR1 SGHNT and CDR2 YYREEE (reference sequence). The CDR3 is made up of 15 amino acids. In nucleotides, the CDR3 is TGTGCCAGCAGCACACCTGGCGGGCGCAGTCACGAGCAGTACTTC. Translated: CASSTPGGRSHEQYF.

This chain uses TRBV19 with TRBJ1-4; 9 bases agree with TRBD1. Germline V gene sequence: CDR1 LNHDA, CDR2 SQIVND (reference sequence). The junction had 6 bases not matched to a gene; V was cut back by 9 bases and J by 7 bases. The CDR3 length is 13 residues. CDR3 DNA: TGTGCCAGCCGAGGACAGGGGTTTGAAAAACTGTTTTTT. Translation: CASRGQGFEKLFF.

This sequence joins TRBV15 and TRBJ1-1; 8 bases agree with TRBD1. The CDR3 totals 17 residues. Per the germline V gene, CDR1 is LNHNV and CDR2 is YYDKDF (reference sequence). Germline trimming cut 1 base from V and 0 bases from J; bases unmatched to any gene: 7. CDR3 loop: CATSRARGQALNTEAFF. CDR3 DNA sequence: TGTGCCACCAGCAGAGCTAGGGGACAGGCCCTGAACACTGAAGCTTTCTTT.

This rearrangement joins TRBV19 to TRBJ2-5; TRBD1 agrees at 12 bases. Germline V gives CDR1 LNHDA, CDR2 SQIVND (reference sequence). J was trimmed by 5 bases and V by 4 bases; bases with no gene match: 5. The CDR3 covers 15 residues. The CDR3 is CASSTGTGGLETQYF. The CDR3 DNA is TGTGCCAGTAGTACCGGGACAGGGGGCTTGGAGACCCAGTACTTC.

The chain joins TRBV4-1 to TRBJ2-2, with 9 bases matching TRBD2. From germline, CDR1 is MGHRA and CDR2 YSYEKL. J was trimmed by 3 bases and V by 4 bases; bases with no gene match: 9. The CDR3 has 17 residues. The CDR3 coding sequence is TGCGCCAGCAGCCTTCTGGGGCCTAGCGGGGACACCGGGGAGCTGTTTTTT. It translates to CASSLLGPSGDTGELFF.

The DNA for the CDR3 is TGTGCCAGCAGCACTACAGGGGGCGACTACAATGAGCAGTTCTTC. It yields the protein CASSTTGGDYNEQFF. The V and J genes are TRBV7-2 and TRBJ2-1, with TRBD1 matching 9 bases. The CDR3 is 15 residues long. Germline values: CDR1 SGHTA, CDR2 FQGNSA. With V trimmed by 5 bases and J by 3 bases, 5 bases remained unmatched.

J is TRBJ1-6 and V is TRBV4-1; TRBD1 matches at 8 bases. CDR3 length: 16 amino acids. The germline gives CDR1 MGHRA, CDR2 YSYEKL. The V segment lost 6 bases and the J segment 0 bases; nucleotides outside the gene matches: 4. The CDR3 loop is CASRVTGGSYNSPLHF. The CDR3 nucleotides are TGCGCCAGCAGAGTTACAGGGGGCTCCTATAATTCACCCCTCCACTTT.

This clone has a handful of counts. This chain joins TRBV27 and TRBJ1-1; D gene uncertain. The germline V and J ends were trimmed by 3 bases and 0 bases, with 8 bases remaining between them. The CDR3 sequence is 14 residues long. Looked up from germline, CDR1 is MNHEY and CDR2 is SMNVEV (reference sequence). The CDR3 sequence: CASSLAGLNTEAFF. The DNA for the CDR3 is TGTGCCAGCAGTTTGGCAGGATTGAACACTGAAGCTTTCTTT.

This chain joins TRBV6-5 and TRBJ1-5, with 7 bases fitting TRBD1. J was trimmed by 7 bases and V by 8 bases; bases with no gene match: 11. The CDR3 is 14 amino acids. Germline V CDR1 and CDR2: MNHEY, SVGAGI. CDR3 DNA sequence: TGTGCCAGCGCTAAGACAGGGCTTAGCCAGCCCCAGCATTTT. Translating gives CASAKTGLSQPQHF.